This T cell receptor (beta chain) was profiled in a study of human T cells and chemical hapten exposure. Study-wide results and caveats: It should be noted that donors had alopecia, so their immune response may differ from healthy people's.

TCRdb called the RACE reads again in MiXCR, with one record for every CDR3 protein. The sample lists about 270,000 distinct CDR3 sequences, around 7% occurring once. Trimming stripped 5 bases from V and 3 bases from J, with 15 bases between. The germline V gene has CDR1 MNHEY and CDR2 SMNVEV (reference sequence). There are 15 residues in the CDR3. This clonotype was picked up many times. Antigen specificity is unknown. Stated time point: pre-sensitization, week 0. Stated treatment: therapeutic diphenylcyclopropenone sensitization with weekly scalp DPC. Donors, patients with alopecia ranging from 18 to 70 years old and judged suitable for DPC, provided samples. Whole blood, unfractionated, served as the material for total RNA extraction.

J is TRBJ2-3 and V is TRBV27; a possible D gene is TRBD2 (5 bases). The sample was whole blood, taken in connection with sensitization to the hapten diphenylcyclopropenone (DPC). The TCR originated in a man aged 18 to 30 with alopecia areata. Some clones in this sample may be carry-over from other donors' samples. The CDR3 DNA sequence: TGTGCCAGCAGTCCGACGAGGGCCGAGACAGATACGCAGTATTTT. Translation gives CASSPTRAETDTQYF.